This TCR beta chain was sequenced in a study of blood T cell repertoires in COVID-19. This table comes from immunoSEQ multiplex PCR, and its TCRdb copy is limited to in-frame clones, with some not included. The sample shows 40,000 to 60,000 clones, more than 75% of them seen only once. This CDR3 comprises 16 residues. Germline lookup yields CDR1 GTSNPN and CDR2 SVGIG (reference sequence). V gave up 2 bases and J gave up 1 base, with 18 bases separating them. This rearrangement joins TRBV30 to TRBJ2-7; unclear D gene. The sample consisted of peripheral blood. The sequence was collected from a woman aged 80 or over with COVID-19, enrolled during active disease. CDR3 sequence reads: CAWSSKETLISYEQYF. CDR3 DNA: TGTGCCTGGAGTAGCAAGGAGACCCTTATTTCCTACGAGCAGTACTTC.